The clone carrying this T cell receptor beta chain was detected only a few times. Sequencing was performed with immunoSEQ multiplex PCR; in TCRdb, only in-frame clones are kept and a portion is missing. This sample has approximately 100,000 clones, with 75% to 90% found just once. The sample belongs to a study of control samples from healthy donors and cancer patients. J gave up 10 bases and V 3 bases, and 7 bases lay outside the gene matches. This CDR3 has 15 amino acids. Germline V CDR1 and CDR2: ENHRY, SYGVKD. V gene TRBV10-3 combines with J gene TRBJ1-6, with 9 bases fitting TRBD1. The clonotype originates from a woman in her 50s in good health. Material: blood. The CDR3 bases are TGTGCCATCAGTGAAGTCGGACAGGGGTACTCACCCCTCCACTTT. Amino acid sequence: CAISEVGQGYSPLHF.